Listed below are T cell receptor beta chains from one sample, sequenced in a study of blood T cell repertoires in COVID-19. Method: immunoSEQ multiplex PCR; TCRdb's copy keeps in-frame clones and lacks some. The sample has around 250,000 clones; about 82% are singletons. Sequencing was done on a sample of PBMCs or T cells enriched from blood (not recorded which). These receptors all come from a woman aged 50 to 60 with acute COVID-19. Both conserved end residues are part of each CDR3. D genes are given only for firm matches. Not every row has a clone size; where given, it reads once, few, many or a size class.

abundance	v_gene	j_gene	d_gene	CDR3nt	CDR3aa
.	TRBV12-3/TRBV12-4	TRBJ1-4	.	TGTGCCAGCAGTCCTTTAAACGGTGAAAAACTGTTTTTT	CASSPLNGEKLFF
once	TRBV30	TRBJ1-2	.	TGTGCCTGGAGTGTACGGTGGGGGAGGGGCTATGGCTACACCTTC	CAWSVRWGRGYGYTF
.	TRBV5-1	TRBJ2-7	.	TGCGCCAGCAGCCTCACTCTAGTTAGCTCCTACGAGCAGTACTTC	CASSLTLVSSYEQYF
once	TRBV11-2	TRBJ1-3	.	TGTGCCAGCAGCCTCTTGACAGCTGGAAACACCATATATTTT	CASSLLTAGNTIYF
few	TRBV7-2	TRBJ1-3	TRBD1	TGTGCCAGCAGCTCCAGACAGGGGAGTGGAAACACCATATATTTT	CASSSRQGSGNTIYF
.	TRBV23-1	TRBJ2-7	.	TGCGCCAGCATCGAGGTCGAGCAGTACTTC	CASIEVEQYF
.	TRBV5-1	TRBJ2-3	.	TGCGCCAGCAGCTTGGATTACCACCCTAGCCCAGATACGCAGTATTTT	CASSLDYHPSPDTQYF
.	TRBV4-2	TRBJ1-5	.	TGTGCCAGCAGCCAAGGGGGACTACGGAGCAATCAGCCCCAGCATTTT	CASSQGGLRSNQPQHF
once	TRBV5-4	TRBJ1-1	.	TGTGCCAGCAGCGCCGGGGGCACTGAAGCTTTCTTT	CASSAGGTEAFF
.	TRBV27	TRBJ2-3	TRBD2	TGTGCCAGCAGCCGCGGACTAGCGGGTAGCACAGATACGCAGTATTTT	CASSRGLAGSTDTQYF
.	TRBV30	TRBJ1-2	.	TGTGCCTGGAGTGTACCCAACTTATGGAACTATGGCTACACCTTC	CAWSVPNLWNYGYTF
once	TRBV6-1	TRBJ2-7	TRBD1	TGTGCCAGCAAAACAACAGGGGACGCCTACGAGCAGTACTTC	CASKTTGDAYEQYF
few	TRBV10-3	TRBJ1-1	.	TGTGCCATCAGTGAGATCGGGGTGTTCGCTGAAGCTTTCTTT	CAISEIGVFAEAFF
.	TRBV18	TRBJ1-5	TRBD1	TGTGCCAGCTCACCAAGACAGGGTGGCAATCAGCCCCAGCATTTT	CASSPRQGGNQPQHF
.	TRBV28	TRBJ2-3	.	TGTGCCAGCAGTTTGTTCGGTGATACGCAGTATTTT	CASSLFGDTQYF
.	TRBV20-1	TRBJ1-1	.	TGCAGTGCTAGAGCTCAACAAGAAGCTTTCTTT	CSARAQQEAFF
.	TRBV5-4	TRBJ1-1	.	TGTGCCAGCAGCTTGGGGGGCCCTAATGGGGACACTGAAGCTTTCTTT	CASSLGGPNGDTEAFF